One sample yielded the 25 T cell receptor beta chains listed below, sequenced in a study of blood T cell repertoires in COVID-19. Data came from immunoSEQ multiplex PCR; TCRdb stores just in-frame clones and leaves some out. The repertoire includes 110,000 or so clones, around 85% of them detected once, and 5% to 6.5% sits in the top ten. The sequencing input was peripheral blood. The receptors here all came from a woman in her fifties or sixties with COVID-19, enrolled during active disease.

The CDR3 spells CATSWGGDRGVDEQFF. As DNA, the CDR3 is TGTGCCACCAGCTGGGGGGGGGACAGGGGCGTCGATGAGCAGTTCTTC. V gene TRBV15 combines with J gene TRBJ2-1, with 10 bases fitting TRBD1. This CDR3 is built from 16 residues. V shed 5 bases and J 8 bases; nucleotides not matched to a gene: 12. Germline loops: CDR1 LNHNV, CDR2 YYDKDF (reference sequence).

Only a few counts were recorded for this clone. The chain combines TRBV19 with TRBJ1-6; 7 bases match TRBD1. The junction had 11 bases not matched to a gene; V was cut back by 6 bases and J by 9 bases. The CDR3 sequence is 15 residues long. Germline V gene lookup returns CDR1 LNHDA and CDR2 SQIVND (reference sequence). The CDR3 sequence is CASRRDRENFSPLHF. CDR3 coding DNA: TGTGCCAGTAGACGAGACAGGGAAAACTTTTCACCCCTCCACTTT. The full variable domain, with the rest looked up from reference TRBV19 and TRBJ1-6, is DGGITQSPKYLFRKEGQNVTLSCEQNLNHDAMYWYRQDPGQGLRLIYYSQIVNDFQKGDIAEGYSVSREKKESFPLTVTSAQKNPTAFYLCASRRDRENFSPLHFGNGTRLTVT.

The J gene is TRBJ1-3, the V gene TRBV7-2, with unresolved D. This CDR3 is 15 amino acids long. Germline V gives CDR1 SGHTA, CDR2 FQGNSA. Trimming removed 6 bases from V and 4 bases from J, with 16 bases in between. The CDR3 nucleotides read TGTGCCAGCAGTCGTGCTACTGGTCCCGGAAACACCATATATTTT. Translating it yields CASSRATGPGNTIYF.

The chain is built from TRBV14 and TRBJ2-2; TRBD1 matches 11 bases. V shed 4 bases, J shed 6 bases, and the junction held 4 bases outside the gene matches. The CDR3 totals 15 residues. Per germline, CDR1 SGHDN and CDR2 FVKESK. The CDR3 here is CASSLRTGGSGELFF. Written as DNA, the CDR3 is TGTGCCAGCAGCCTGCGGACAGGGGGCTCCGGGGAGCTGTTTTTT.

This clone was seen once. The chain carries TRBV19 and TRBJ1-1; possible D gene TRBD1, 6 bases. CDR1 and CDR2 from the germline V gene are LNHDA and SQIVND (reference sequence). V lost 8 bases and J lost 0, with 19 bases in between. This CDR3 contains 16 residues. CDR3 DNA: TGTGCCAGTCTACGACAGGCGAGAAAGATGAACACTGAAGCTTTCTTT. As protein: CASLRQARKMNTEAFF.

V is TRBV18 and J is TRBJ2-7; D gene unclear. In germline, CDR1 is KGHSH, CDR2 LQKENI. Trimming took 3 bases from V and 2 from J, leaving 11 bases between them. The CDR3 loop spans 14 amino acids. This CDR3 is CASSPQTLTYEQYF. The DNA of the CDR3 is TGTGCCAGCTCACCTCAGACATTAACCTACGAGCAGTACTTC.

This chain uses TRBV27 with TRBJ1-1; 7 bases map to TRBD1. V lost 2 bases, J lost 8 bases, and 5 bases stayed unmatched. The CDR3 is 13 residues long. Per the germline V gene, CDR1 is MNHEY and CDR2 is SMNVEV (reference sequence). The CDR3 DNA reads as TGTGCCAGCAGTTTAGGGGGACAGAGGGAAGCTTTCTTT. Translated, it gives CASSLGGQREAFF.

The chain employs TRBV30 and TRBJ2-6; possibly TRBD1 for D (5 bases). CDR1 GTSNPN and CDR2 SVGIG come from the germline V gene (reference sequence). The CDR3 covers 14 residues. V lost 1 base to trimming and J lost 4 bases, with 8 bases between them. In nucleotides, the CDR3 is TGTGCCTGGAGTGAAGGGGCCGGGGCCAACGTCCTGACTTTC. Its translation is CAWSEGAGANVLTF.

The rearrangement links TRBV7-9 to TRBJ1-1; D unresolved. The CDR3 consists of 13 residues. The V end was cut by 5 bases, the J end by 1 base, with 8 bases between. Germline V gene sequence: CDR1 SEHNR, CDR2 FQNEAQ (reference sequence). CDR3 sequence (DNA): TGTGCCAGCAGCCCCACATGGAACACTGAAGCTTTCTTT. Its translation: CASSPTWNTEAFF.

The chain recombines TRBV9 with TRBJ1-5; 8 positions match TRBD1. The CDR3 covers 15 residues. After removal of 0 bases from V and 7 bases from J, the junction contained 6 bases not matched to a gene. Germline V gene lookup returns CDR1 SGDLS and CDR2 YYNGEE. The CDR3 loop reads CASSVGGTGPQPQHF. DNA of the CDR3: TGTGCCAGCAGCGTAGGAGGGACAGGACCGCAGCCCCAGCATTTT. The variable domain in full, with the rest retrieved from reference TRBV9 and TRBJ1-5, is DSGVTQTPKHLITATGQRVTLRCSPRSGDLSVYWYQQSLDQGLQFLIQYYNGEERAKGNILERFSAQQFPDLHSELNLSSLELGDSALYFCASSVGGTGPQPQHFGDGTRLSIL.

The chain joins TRBV27 to TRBJ2-1, with 11 bases identical to TRBD2. Germline V gene lookup returns CDR1 MNHEY and CDR2 SMNVEV (reference sequence). The CDR3 has 19 residues. Trimming took 7 bases from V and 0 from J; bases not matched to a gene: 14. CDR3 protein: CASTLLAGGSLSSYNEQFF. The CDR3 DNA is TGTGCCAGCACCCTTCTAGCGGGGGGCTCCTTGAGCTCCTACAATGAGCAGTTCTTC.

A few counts support this clone. This chain uses TRBV9 with TRBJ1-3, with TRBD1 identical over 8 bases. Germline V gives CDR1 SGDLS, CDR2 YYNGEE. V shed 1 base and J 3 bases; nucleotides not matched to a gene: 3. The CDR3 is made up of 15 amino acids. The CDR3 reads CASSVRTGIGNTIYF. In nucleotides, the CDR3 is TGTGCCAGCAGCGTACGGACAGGGATTGGAAACACCATATATTTT.

The V and J genes are TRBV5-1 and TRBJ1-1, with 9 positions matching TRBD1. V trimming: 3 bases; J trimming: 5 bases; junction bases outside the gene matches: 5. Germline V gene lookup returns CDR1 SGHRS and CDR2 YFSETQ. The CDR3 spans 14 residues. The DNA of the CDR3 is TGCGCCAGCAGCTCACAGGGGGCTGGGACTGAAGCTTTCTTT. This translates into CASSSQGAGTEAFF.

This clone has more than one count but fewer than ten. The chain joins TRBV19 to TRBJ1-5, with D perhaps TRBD1 (6 bases). Trimming cost V 1 base and J 9 bases, with 13 bases left between them. The CDR3 is 14 amino acids. The germline V gene has CDR1 LNHDA and CDR2 SQIVND (reference sequence). CDR3 in amino acids: CASSIVAGDAPQHF. CDR3 DNA sequence: TGTGCCAGTAGTATAGTGGCAGGGGACGCGCCCCAGCATTTT.

The rearrangement joins TRBV21-1 to TRBJ1-1; the table's D call TRBD1 went unverified against the DNA. TRBV21-1 has pseudogene status. The CDR3 covers 15 residues. CDR3 bases: TGTGCCAGCAGCAACCCTGACAGGGACAACCCTGAAGCTTTCTTT. It specifies CASSNPDRDNPEAFF.

This clone was detected only once. The chain uses TRBV30 and TRBJ1-4; D possibly corresponds to TRBD1 (5 bases). Trimming removed 2 bases at V and 4 bases at J, with 11 bases between. CDR1 and CDR2 (germline): GTSNPN, SVGIG (reference sequence). There are 14 residues in the CDR3. The CDR3 sequence is CAWSTGYGNEKLFF. Written as DNA, the CDR3 is TGTGCCTGGAGTACAGGTTATGGTAATGAAAAACTGTTTTTT.

The V call is TRBV29-1, the J call TRBJ1-4, with 9 bases identical to TRBD1. The V gene's germline CDR1 is SQVTM and CDR2 ANQGSEA. This CDR3 contains 14 residues. J gave up 8 bases and V 5 bases, and 9 bases lay outside the gene matches. In DNA form, the CDR3 reads TGCAGCGTTTCTGACAGGGGGAGGGCAGAAAAACTGTTTTTT. Its protein is CSVSDRGRAEKLFF.

This chain connects TRBV27 to TRBJ2-7; maybe TRBD1 (6 bases). The V and J ends lost 6 bases and 3 bases respectively, with 18 bases between them. There are 15 residues in the CDR3. In germline, CDR1 is MNHEY, CDR2 SMNVEV (reference sequence). Written as DNA, the CDR3 is TGTGCCAGCAGATCACGGGGACACCCTTTCTACGAGCAGTACTTC. Translating gives CASRSRGHPFYEQYF.

This chain connects TRBV10-3 to TRBJ2-2; D perhaps matches TRBD1 (6 bases). Germline assignment: CDR1 ENHRY and CDR2 SYGVKD. Between the trimmed V and J ends, which lost 10 bases and 2 bases, there was a span of 20 bases. The length of the CDR3 is 16 residues. Here the CDR3 DNA reads TGTGCCACCGGCCAGGGGCGAGGGTCAAACACCGGGGAGCTGTTTTTT. The encoded protein is CATGQGRGSNTGELFF.

V usage is TRBV12-5 and J usage is TRBJ2-2, with D perhaps matching TRBD1 (6 bases). CDR3 length: 17 residues. The germline CDR1 and CDR2 sequences are LGHNT and FRNRAP. Trimming took off 2 bases at V and 6 bases at J, with 19 bases between the two ends. CDR3 nucleotide sequence: TGTGCTAGTGGTTTGACTGGGTTCGGAAACAGGGCCGGGGAGCTGTTTTTT. Protein product: CASGLTGFGNRAGELFF.

The chain has TRBV21-1 and TRBJ1-4; the table gives TRBD1 as D, unverified against the DNA. TRBV21-1 is annotated as a pseudogene. The CDR3 loop spans 19 amino acids. CDR3 sequence: CASSKWAKGDRGTNEKLFF. CDR3 nucleotides: TGTGCCAGCAGCAAATGGGCGAAGGGGGACAGGGGGACTAATGAAAAACTGTTTTTT.

This clone has just one count. The chain is built from TRBV10-1 and TRBJ2-1; tentatively, D is TRBD2 (5 bases). Germline V lookup: CDR1 WNHNN, CDR2 SYGVQD (reference sequence). The CDR3 has 15 amino acids. The germline V and J ends were trimmed by 6 bases and 3 bases, with 15 bases remaining between them. CDR3 bases: TGCGCCAGCAGCCCAGCTGGAGACTACTACAATGAGCAGTTCTTC. It codes for CASSPAGDYYNEQFF.

The chain employs TRBV5-8 and TRBJ1-2; 7 nucleotides match TRBD1. The germline V gene has CDR1 SGHTS and CDR2 YDEGEE. CDR3 size: 15 residues. The junction had 2 bases not matched to a gene; V was cut back by 0 bases and J by 0 bases. CDR3 in amino acids: CASSLGTGSNYGYTF. The CDR3 coding sequence is TGTGCCAGCAGCTTGGGGACAGGATCTAACTATGGCTACACCTTC.

V gene TRBV29-1 combines with J gene TRBJ1-1, with a tentative D call TRBD1 (5 bases). Trimming pared 6 bases from V and 7 bases from J, leaving 21 bases between. Germline V gene sequence: CDR1 SQVTM, CDR2 ANQGSEA. The CDR3 spans 14 residues. The CDR3 sequence: CSVGRSGTALEAFF. The CDR3 region has the DNA TGCAGCGTGGGACGGTCGGGGACTGCTCTTGAAGCTTTCTTT.

CDR3 sequence reads: CASSSGGGTTDTQYF. CDR3 in DNA: TGTGCCAGCAGCTCTGGTGGCGGTACCACAGATACGCAGTATTTT. V gene TRBV11-2 combines with J gene TRBJ2-3; unclear D gene. CDR1 SGHAT and CDR2 FQNNGV come from the germline V gene. V was shortened by 4 bases and J by 2 bases, with 13 bases between the two germline ends. This CDR3 contains 15 residues.